The present T cell receptor (beta chain) was sequenced within a study of technical replicates of blood from a handful of donors (dated by TCRdb to the late 2010s). Library creation used the immunoSEQ multiplex PCR assay. TCRdb carries this immuneACCESS record with in-frame sequences only. Its versions omit some clonotypes, under half of them owing to an unresolved V gene in the studies checked, with the rest unexplained. This sample lists around 70,000 clones; under 95% were detected once. Of the sample, 0.3% to 0.45% falls within the top ten clones. Worth noting for this clone: It has no known antigen specificity. No base quality information exists; no much larger clone differs at one position.

V is cut back by 7 bases and J by 6 bases, with 14 bases in the junction unmatched. From the cysteine up to the phenylalanine, the CDR3 has a length of 16 residues. Only the CDR3 DNA is retained, 48 bases long and in frame from the first base. The germline V gene supplies CDR1 ENHRY and CDR2 SYGVKD. The specimen was T cells isolated from PBMCs. This sequence uses TRBV10-3 and TRBJ1-1, and TRBD1 matches 10 of the central bases. The origin of this receptor is a human donor in good health. The CDR3 sequence is CAITGTGEGSSAEAFF. The sequence in DNA is TGTGCCATCACCGGGACAGGGGAAGGTTCCAGCGCTGAAGCTTTCTTT.